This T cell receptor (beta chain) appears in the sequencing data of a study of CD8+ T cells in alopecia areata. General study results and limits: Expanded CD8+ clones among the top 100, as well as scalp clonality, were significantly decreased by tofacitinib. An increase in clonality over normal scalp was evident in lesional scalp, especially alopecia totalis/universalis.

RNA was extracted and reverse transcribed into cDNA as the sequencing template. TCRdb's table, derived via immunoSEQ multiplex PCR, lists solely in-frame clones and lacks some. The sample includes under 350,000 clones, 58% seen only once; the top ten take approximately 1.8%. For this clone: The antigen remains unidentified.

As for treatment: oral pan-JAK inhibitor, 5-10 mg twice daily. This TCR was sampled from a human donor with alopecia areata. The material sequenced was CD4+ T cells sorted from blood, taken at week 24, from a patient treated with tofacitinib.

In nucleotides, the CDR3 is TGTGCCAGCAGCCGTGCGTCTGGGGACAGGGCTCTCAACAAGGCAGATACGCAGTATTTT. Encoded protein: CASSRASGDRALNKADTQYF. The chain uses TRBV27 and TRBJ2-3; 9 bases match TRBD1. The V and J ends lost 6 bases and 4 bases, in that order; junction bases with no gene match: 23. CDR3 length: 20 residues. Per the germline V gene, CDR1 is MNHEY and CDR2 is SMNVEV (reference sequence).